This TCR beta chain was recorded in a study of PD-1 blockade in classical Hodgkin lymphoma. Relapses following autologous stem cell transplantation were seen in all patients, with brentuximab vedotin exposure varying. This clone was counted only a few times. The method was immunoSEQ multiplex PCR; TCRdb's version includes in-frame clones alone and lacks a portion of them. This table holds approximately 98,000 clones, nearly 90% found once. This CDR3 is 13 amino acids long. The ends were cut back, 5 bases at V and 9 bases at J, with 14 bases in the middle. The V gene's germline CDR1 is SGHVS and CDR2 FNYEAQ.

The chain recombines TRBV7-6 with TRBJ2-1; D is tentatively TRBD1 or TRBD2 (5 bases each). Sequences were derived from peripheral blood mononuclear cells (PBMCs), sampled before the second cycle of nivolumab. The TCR originated in a human donor with classical Hodgkin lymphoma. The CDR3 coding sequence is TGTGCCAGCAGCCCCTTGAGGGACGGTGAGCAGTTCTTC. It yields the protein CASSPLRDGEQFF.